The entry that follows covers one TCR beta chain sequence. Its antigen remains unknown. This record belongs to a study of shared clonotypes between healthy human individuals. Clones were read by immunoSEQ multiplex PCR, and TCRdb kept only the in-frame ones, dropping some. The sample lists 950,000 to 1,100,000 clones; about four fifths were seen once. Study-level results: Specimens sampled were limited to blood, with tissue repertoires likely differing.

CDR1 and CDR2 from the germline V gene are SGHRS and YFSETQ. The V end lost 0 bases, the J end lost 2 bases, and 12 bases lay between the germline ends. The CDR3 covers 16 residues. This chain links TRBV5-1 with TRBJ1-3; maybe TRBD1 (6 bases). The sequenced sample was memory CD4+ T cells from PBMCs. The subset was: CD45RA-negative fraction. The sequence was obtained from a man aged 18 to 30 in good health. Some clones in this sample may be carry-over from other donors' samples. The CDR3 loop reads CASSLGGQRAGNTIYF. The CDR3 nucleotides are TGCGCCAGCAGCTTGGGAGGACAGAGAGCTGGAAACACCATATATTTT.